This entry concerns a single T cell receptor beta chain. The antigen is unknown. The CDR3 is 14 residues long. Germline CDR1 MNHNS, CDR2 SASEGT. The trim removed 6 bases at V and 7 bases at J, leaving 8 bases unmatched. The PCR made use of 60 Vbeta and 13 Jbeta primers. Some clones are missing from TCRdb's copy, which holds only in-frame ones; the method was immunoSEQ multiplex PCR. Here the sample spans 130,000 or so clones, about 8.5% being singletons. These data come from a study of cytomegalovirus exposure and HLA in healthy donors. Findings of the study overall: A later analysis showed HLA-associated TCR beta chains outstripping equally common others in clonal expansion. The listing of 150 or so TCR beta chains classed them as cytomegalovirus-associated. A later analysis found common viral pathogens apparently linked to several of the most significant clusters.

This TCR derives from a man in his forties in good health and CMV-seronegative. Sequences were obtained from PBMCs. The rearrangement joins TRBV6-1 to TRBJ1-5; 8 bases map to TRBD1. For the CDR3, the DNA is TGTGCCAGCAGAATACAGGGGGGTCGACAGCCCCAGCATTTT. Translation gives CASRIQGGRQPQHF.